This T cell receptor beta chain stems from a study of control samples from healthy donors and cancer patients. Assay used: immunoSEQ multiplex PCR; TCRdb lists only in-frame clones, some missing. The sample records 90,000 to 150,000 clones, roughly 88% being singletons. Sequencing input: blood. This sequence originates from a man aged 40-55 years in good health.

CDR3 in amino acids: CASSSEVSNQPQHF. The CDR3 bases are TGTGCCAGCAGTTCAGAAGTTAGCAATCAGCCCCAGCATTTT. V gene TRBV6-5 combines with J gene TRBJ1-5; D uncertain. The CDR3 spans 14 residues. V was trimmed by 4 bases and J by 0 bases, leaving 7 bases between them. The germline V gene encodes CDR1 MNHEY and CDR2 SVGAGI.